This T cell receptor beta chain came from a study of blood T cell repertoires in COVID-19. Background on the study: COVID-19 samples from acute and convalescent phases originated in the United States, Italy and Spain.

Germline V CDR1 and CDR2: SGHTA, FQGTGA. V shed 4 bases, J shed 6 bases, and the junction held 9 bases outside the gene matches. CDR3 size: 15 residues. TCRdb keeps only in-frame clones here, not all; method: immunoSEQ multiplex PCR. This sample carries over 150,000 clones, 75% to 80% of them seen once, and the ten largest clones take 26%. V and J are TRBV7-3 and TRBJ2-1; 7 nucleotides match TRBD1. The sequencing sample was made of peripheral blood. The source of this sequence is a woman between 65 and 79 years old with acute or convalescent COVID-19. The CDR3 reads CASSWGQLMGNEQFF. The CDR3 DNA reads as TGTGCCAGCAGCTGGGGACAGCTAATGGGCAATGAGCAGTTCTTC.